This TCR beta chain was retrieved from a study of OX40 agonist ivuxolimab in advanced cancers. Study in general: The treatment was a fully human IgG2 OX40 agonist, ivuxolimab. The dose-escalation group included hepatocellular carcinoma, melanoma, renal cell carcinoma and head and neck cancer. The study's findings and limits: Expanded clones tended on average to be more numerous among CD8+ T cells than CD4+. At 0.1 to 3.0 mg/kg, clonal expansion of CD4+ and CD8+ blood T cells had occurred by week 6.

Using immunoSEQ multiplex PCR, the repertoire was profiled, and TCRdb retains in-frame clones only, with some absent. The sample consists of some 67,000 clones, roughly 88% of them appearing once. V lost 7 bases and J lost 4; bases outside the gene matches: 12. Germline loops: CDR1 SQVTM, CDR2 ANQGSEA. This CDR3 region has 14 residues. In regard to this clone: The antigen is not known.

This clonotype originated in an adult with an advanced solid tumor such as melanoma, head and neck, liver or kidney cancer. Sequenced material: CD4+ or CD8+ T cells sorted from blood, taken in a trial of the OX40 agonist ivuxolimab. V usage is TRBV29-1 and J usage is TRBJ1-1; 7 bases are a match to TRBD1. CDR3 nucleotides: TGCAGCGCCGGACTGGGACAGCTTGCCACTGAAGCTTTCTTT. It codes for CSAGLGQLATEAFF.